What follows are 14 T cell receptor beta chains derived from one specimen sequenced in a study of blood T cell repertoires in COVID-19. Assay: immunoSEQ multiplex PCR; the TCRdb copy retains only in-frame clones and omits some. The sample includes around 100,000 clones, around 90% seen only once; the top ten take approximately 17%. The source material was peripheral blood. The origin of the receptors is a woman over 75 in a cohort sampled during active COVID-19.

In its sample, this clone was seen once. This chain connects TRBV5-4 to TRBJ1-1, with 8 bases that match TRBD1. Germline lookup yields CDR1 SGHNT and CDR2 YYREEE (reference sequence). With V trimmed by 4 bases and J by 11 bases, 4 bases remained unmatched. There are 11 residues in the CDR3. For the CDR3, the DNA is TGTGCCAGCAGCGCAGGGGGCTTGGCTTTCTTT. Protein sequence: CASSAGGLAFF.

The V gene is TRBV7-9, the J gene TRBJ2-1; 7 bases match TRBD2. V lost 1 base to trimming and J lost 8 bases; unmatched junction nucleotides: 14. Germline assignment: CDR1 SEHNR and CDR2 FQNEAQ (reference sequence). The CDR3 is 17 amino acids. The CDR3 loop is CASSLGVGSSGGYEQFF. The DNA of the CDR3 is TGTGCCAGCAGCTTAGGCGTGGGGTCTAGCGGAGGCTATGAGCAGTTCTTC. The full variable domain, its missing parts supplied by reference TRBV7-9 and TRBJ2-1, is DTGVSQNPRHKITKRGQNVTFRCDPISEHNRLYWYRQTLGQGPEFLTYFQNEAQLEKSRLLSDRFSAERPKGSFSTLEIQRTEQGDSAMYLCASSLGVGSSGGYEQFFGPGTRLTVL.

The chain joins TRBV7-2 to TRBJ2-1; 7 positions agree with TRBD2. Unmatched junction bases numbered 13, after V lost 10 bases and J lost 7 bases. The CDR3 totals 14 residues. CDR1 SGHTA and CDR2 FQGNSA come from the germline V gene. CDR3 in DNA: TGTGCCACCACTCTGGGAGCGGGGCATAATGAGCAGTTCTTC. Its translation is CATTLGAGHNEQFF.

The chain carries TRBV3-1 (or the pseudogene TRBV3-2) and TRBJ2-5, with 10 bases matching TRBD2. Germline lookup yields CDR1 LGHDT and CDR2 YNNKEL (reference sequence). This CDR3 contains 19 residues. Trimming cost V 1 base and J 5 bases; bases outside gene matches: 16. The CDR3 here is CASSQGALAGAGTTETQYF. As DNA, the CDR3 is TGTGCCAGCAGCCAAGGAGCGCTAGCGGGGGCTGGCACCACGGAGACCCAGTACTTC.

The chain links TRBV7-9 to TRBJ1-1; 8 nucleotides match TRBD1. J gave up 4 bases and V 0 bases, and 4 bases lay outside the gene matches. Per germline, CDR1 SEHNR and CDR2 FQNEAQ (reference sequence). The CDR3 has 15 residues. The CDR3 spells CASSLAIGQGTEAFF. DNA of the CDR3: TGTGCCAGCAGCTTAGCGATAGGACAGGGCACTGAAGCTTTCTTT.

In DNA, the CDR3 is TGTGCCTGGAGTGTTGGCAGCGCCTACGAGCAGTACTTC. Translating it yields CAWSVGSAYEQYF. This sequence joins TRBV30 and TRBJ2-7; D is undetermined. The V end was cut by 0 bases, the J end by 2 bases, with 8 bases between. Germline V gives CDR1 GTSNPN, CDR2 SVGIG (reference sequence). The CDR3 runs 13 residues.

The CDR3 region has the DNA TGCGCCAGCGGAGCGGGATTCACAGATACGCAGTATTTT. Translated: CASGAGFTDTQYF. The chain uses TRBV5-1 and TRBJ2-3; 7 positions match TRBD2. V trimming: 7 bases; J trimming: 2 bases; junction bases outside the gene matches: 4. The CDR3 contains 13 residues. The germline V gene has CDR1 SGHRS and CDR2 YFSETQ.

This chain links TRBV5-6 with TRBJ2-1; D not certain. The CDR3 covers 12 residues. Germline lookup yields CDR1 SGHDT and CDR2 YYEEEE. The V end lost 1 base, the J end lost 15 bases, and 14 bases lay between the germline ends. CDR3 region: CASSLSRNSRFF. CDR3 bases: TGTGCCAGCAGCTTGTCGAGGAATTCGAGGTTCTTC. Combining the CDR3 with reference TRBV5-6 and TRBJ2-1 gives the whole variable domain DAGVTQSPTHLIKTRGQQVTLRCSPKSGHDTVSWYQQALGQGPQFIFQYYEEEERQRGNFPDRFSGHQFPNYSSELNVNALLLGDSALYLCASSLSRNSRFFGPGTRLTVL.

The J gene is TRBJ2-7, the V gene TRBV29-1; 9 nucleotides match TRBD2. Trimming removed 6 bases from V and 2 bases from J; junction bases left unmatched: 8. In germline, CDR1 is SQVTM, CDR2 ANQGSEA. The CDR3 contains 14 residues. This chain's CDR3 is CSVLGLAETYEQYF. For the CDR3, the DNA is TGCAGCGTGCTGGGACTAGCTGAGACCTACGAGCAGTACTTC.

The rearrangement joins TRBV11-3 to TRBJ1-1; 7 positions match TRBD1. J gave up 7 bases and V 5 bases, and 4 bases lay outside the gene matches. The CDR3 is 12 amino acids. Per the germline V gene, CDR1 is SGHNT and CDR2 is YENEEA. CDR3 in DNA: TGTGCCAGCAGCCAAAGACAGGGTGAAGCTTTCTTT. Translation: CASSQRQGEAFF.

The chain has TRBV27 and TRBJ2-7, with 8 bases identical to TRBD1. V was pared by 2 bases and J by 5 bases, with 8 bases of the junction left unmatched. CDR3 length: 15 residues. The germline V gene has CDR1 MNHEY and CDR2 SMNVEV (reference sequence). CDR3: CASSLGQGGVHEQYF. The DNA for the CDR3 is TGTGCCAGCAGTTTAGGACAGGGTGGGGTCCACGAGCAGTACTTC.

The rearrangement joins TRBV12-3 or TRBV12-4 to TRBJ2-7; D is possibly TRBD1 (5 bases). V lost 4 bases and J 3 bases, leaving 7 bases between the germline ends. This CDR3 is 12 amino acids long. The CDR3 DNA is TGTGCCAGCAGTTGGGGCGGCTACGAGCAGTACTTC. Residues: CASSWGGYEQYF.

The chain links TRBV27 to TRBJ1-6; D not certain. The germline CDR1 and CDR2 sequences are MNHEY and SMNVEV (reference sequence). V was shortened by 3 bases and J by 1 base, with 13 bases between the two germline ends. The CDR3 has 17 residues. CDR3 sequence: CASSFEGAVSYNSPLHF. In DNA form, the CDR3 reads TGTGCCAGCAGTTTCGAGGGAGCAGTATCCTATAATTCACCCCTCCACTTT.

The chain has TRBV21-1 and TRBJ1-6; TRBD1 reflects the table's D call only, with no check against the DNA. TRBV21-1 is described as a pseudogene. CDR3 length: 22 amino acids. The CDR3, as DNA: TGTGCCAGCAGCAACCGGGACACAGTGGCTATAGAGTCCTCGGCGTATAATTCACCCCTCCACTTT. Translation: CASSNRDTVAIESSAYNSPLHF.